This TCR beta chain derives from a study of cytomegalovirus exposure and HLA in healthy donors. Study observations and caveats: The dataset shows that most TCR sequences were rare, while some public TCRs occurred in many donors. When analyzed later, a missense DCLRE1C variant was found to be linked to TCR beta V- and J-gene trimming. Reportedly, fewer N-insertions than the approximately 690-donor mean appeared in an Asian-associated ancestry cluster in a later analysis.

The PCR ran on 60 Vbeta and 13 Jbeta primers. The authors' processing: In a later analysis, the count reached some 73 million unique TCR beta chains, with around 11 million shared. Clones were sequenced by immunoSEQ multiplex PCR, and TCRdb holds only the in-frame ones, with some missing. That table gives V, J and clone size, and the DNA gave D and trimming. The profile shows 85,000 to 130,000 clones, around 80% of them singletons. V was cut by 0 bases and J by 6 bases, with 8 bases left in between. CDR1 is LGHNA and CDR2 is YSLEER in the germline V gene. The CDR3 has 13 residues. About this clone: Antigen: not known.

The rearrangement links TRBV4-3 to TRBJ1-2; D is ambiguous. This clonotype originated in a man between 60 and 75 years old in good health and CMV-seronegative. Sample: PBMCs. CDR3 in amino acids: CASSQDSGDGYTF. The CDR3 region has the DNA TGCGCCAGCAGCCAAGATAGCGGGGATGGCTACACCTTC.